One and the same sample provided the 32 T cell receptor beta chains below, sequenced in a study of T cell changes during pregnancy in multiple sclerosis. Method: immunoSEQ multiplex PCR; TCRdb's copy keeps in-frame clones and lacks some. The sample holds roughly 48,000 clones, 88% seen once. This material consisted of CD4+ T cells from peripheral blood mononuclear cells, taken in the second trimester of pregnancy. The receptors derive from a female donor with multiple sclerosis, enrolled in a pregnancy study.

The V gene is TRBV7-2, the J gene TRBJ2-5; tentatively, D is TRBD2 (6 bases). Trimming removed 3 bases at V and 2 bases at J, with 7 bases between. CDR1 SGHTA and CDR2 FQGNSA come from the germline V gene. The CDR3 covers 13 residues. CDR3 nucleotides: TGTGCCAGCAGCTTTAGCGGACAAGAGACCCAGTACTTC. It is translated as CASSFSGQETQYF. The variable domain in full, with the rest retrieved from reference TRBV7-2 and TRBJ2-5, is GAGVSQSPSNKVTEKGKDVELRCDPISGHTALYWYRQSLGQGLEFLIYFQGNSAPDKSGLPSDRFSAERTGGSVSTLTIQRTQQEDSAVYLCASSFSGQETQYFGPGTRLLVL.

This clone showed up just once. The CDR3 sequence: CASRGTATGELFF. In DNA form, the CDR3 reads TGTGCCAGCAGGGGGACAGCCACCGGGGAGCTGTTTTTT. The chain carries TRBV2 and TRBJ2-2, with 7 bases lining up with TRBD1. The CDR3 is made up of 13 amino acids. J was trimmed by 4 bases and V by 6 bases; bases with no gene match: 2. Per germline, CDR1 SNHLY and CDR2 FYNNEI.

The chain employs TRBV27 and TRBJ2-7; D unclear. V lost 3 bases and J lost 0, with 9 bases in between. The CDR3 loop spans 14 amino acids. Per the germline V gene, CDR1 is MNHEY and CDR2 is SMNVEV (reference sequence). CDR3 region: CASSLKLHSYEQYF. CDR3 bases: TGTGCCAGCAGTTTGAAACTCCACTCCTACGAGCAGTACTTC.

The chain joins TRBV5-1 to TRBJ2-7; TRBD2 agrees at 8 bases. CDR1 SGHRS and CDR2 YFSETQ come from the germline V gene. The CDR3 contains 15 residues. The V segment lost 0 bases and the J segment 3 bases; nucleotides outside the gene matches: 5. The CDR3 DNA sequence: TGCGCCAGCAGCTTGGGTAGCGGGAAAAGCTACGAGCAGTACTTC. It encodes CASSLGSGKSYEQYF.

CDR3 sequence: CAISGGQGTDTQYF. The CDR3 DNA reads TGTGCCATCAGTGGGGGACAGGGGACAGATACGCAGTATTTT. V and J are TRBV10-3 and TRBJ2-3; 10 positions match TRBD1. CDR3 length: 14 residues. V trimming: 4 bases; J trimming: 3 bases; junction bases outside the gene matches: 1. CDR1 ENHRY and CDR2 SYGVKD come from the germline V gene.

This chain's CDR3 is CASSMGDRMNTEAFF. The CDR3, as DNA: TGTGCCAGTAGTATGGGGGACAGAATGAACACTGAAGCTTTCTTT. The chain links TRBV19 to TRBJ1-1; 7 bases map to TRBD1. Germline values: CDR1 LNHDA, CDR2 SQIVND (reference sequence). V shed 3 bases, J shed 0 bases, and the junction held 4 bases outside the gene matches. This CDR3 is 15 amino acids long.

CDR3: CASSAPGMEQYF. As DNA, the CDR3 is TGTGCCAGCAGCGCGCCCGGGATGGAGCAGTACTTC. This rearrangement joins TRBV7-3 to TRBJ2-7; weak D call: TRBD2 (5 bases). Germline V gene lookup returns CDR1 SGHTA and CDR2 FQGTGA. The CDR3 contains 12 residues. Trimming removed 5 bases from V and 7 bases from J, with 12 bases in between.

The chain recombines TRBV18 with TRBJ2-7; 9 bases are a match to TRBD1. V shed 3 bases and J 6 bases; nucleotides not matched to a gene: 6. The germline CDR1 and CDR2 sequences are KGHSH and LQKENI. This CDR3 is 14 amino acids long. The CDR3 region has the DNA TGTGCCAGCTCACCTACGGGACAGGGTGGCGAGCAGTACTTC. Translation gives CASSPTGQGGEQYF.

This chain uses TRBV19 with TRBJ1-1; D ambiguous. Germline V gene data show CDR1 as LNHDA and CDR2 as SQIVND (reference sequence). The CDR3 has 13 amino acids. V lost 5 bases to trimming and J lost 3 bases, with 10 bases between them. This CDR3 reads CASSSASDTEAFF. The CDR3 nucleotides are TGTGCCAGTAGTTCCGCTTCGGACACTGAAGCTTTCTTT.

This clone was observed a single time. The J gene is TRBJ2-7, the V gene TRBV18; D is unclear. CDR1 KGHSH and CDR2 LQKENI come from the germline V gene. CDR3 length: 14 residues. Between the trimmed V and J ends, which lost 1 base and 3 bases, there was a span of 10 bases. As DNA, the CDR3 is TGTGCCAGCTCACCACAGGCGGTGGGCTACGAGCAGTACTTC. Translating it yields CASSPQAVGYEQYF.

The CDR3 sequence is CASSELAGGSPEQYF. In nucleotides, the CDR3 is TGCGCCAGCTCGGAACTAGCGGGAGGTTCTCCCGAGCAGTACTTC. The chain combines TRBV10-2 with TRBJ2-7, with 12 bases that match TRBD2. The CDR3 has 15 residues. With V trimmed by 8 bases and J by 6 bases, 11 bases remained unmatched. Per the germline V gene, CDR1 is WSHSY and CDR2 is SAAADI.

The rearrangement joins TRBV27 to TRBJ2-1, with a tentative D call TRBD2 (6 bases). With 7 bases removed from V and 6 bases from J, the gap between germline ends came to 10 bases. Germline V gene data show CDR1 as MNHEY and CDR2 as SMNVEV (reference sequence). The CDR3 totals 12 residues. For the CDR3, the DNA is TGTGCCAGCAAAGGAGGGGTCAATGAGCAGTTCTTC. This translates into CASKGGVNEQFF.

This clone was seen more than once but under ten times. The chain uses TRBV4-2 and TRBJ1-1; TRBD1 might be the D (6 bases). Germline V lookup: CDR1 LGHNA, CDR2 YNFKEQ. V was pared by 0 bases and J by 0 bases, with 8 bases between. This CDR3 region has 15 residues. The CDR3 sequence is CASSQDGQMNTEAFF. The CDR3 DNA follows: TGTGCCAGCAGCCAAGATGGACAGATGAACACTGAAGCTTTCTTT.

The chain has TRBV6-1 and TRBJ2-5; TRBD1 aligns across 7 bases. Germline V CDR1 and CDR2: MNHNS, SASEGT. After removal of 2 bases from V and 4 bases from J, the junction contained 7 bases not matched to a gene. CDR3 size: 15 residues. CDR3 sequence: CASSEFRTGGETQYF. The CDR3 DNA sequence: TGTGCCAGCAGTGAATTTAGGACAGGCGGAGAGACCCAGTACTTC.

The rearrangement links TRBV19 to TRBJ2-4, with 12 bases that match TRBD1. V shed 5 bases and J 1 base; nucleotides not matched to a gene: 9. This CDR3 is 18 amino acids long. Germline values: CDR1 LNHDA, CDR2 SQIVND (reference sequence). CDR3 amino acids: CASSPGTGGAWAKNIQYF. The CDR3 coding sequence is TGTGCCAGTAGTCCTGGGACAGGGGGCGCTTGGGCCAAAAACATTCAGTACTTC.

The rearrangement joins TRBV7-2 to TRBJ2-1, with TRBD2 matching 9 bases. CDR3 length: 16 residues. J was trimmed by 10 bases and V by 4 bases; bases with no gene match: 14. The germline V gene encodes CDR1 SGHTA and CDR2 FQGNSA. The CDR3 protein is CASSSPSGRSPREQFF. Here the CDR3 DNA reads TGTGCCAGCAGCTCCCCAAGCGGGAGGTCTCCCCGGGAGCAGTTCTTC.

The DNA for the CDR3 is TGTGCCAGCAGTTTCCCCACAGGGGCAAATAGCAATCAGCCCCAGCATTTT. Its translation: CASSFPTGANSNQPQHF. The rearrangement uses TRBV28 and TRBJ1-5; 7 nucleotides align to TRBD1. The germline V gene encodes CDR1 MDHEN and CDR2 SYDVKM. V lost 3 bases to trimming and J lost 0 bases; unmatched junction nucleotides: 8. This CDR3 has 17 residues.

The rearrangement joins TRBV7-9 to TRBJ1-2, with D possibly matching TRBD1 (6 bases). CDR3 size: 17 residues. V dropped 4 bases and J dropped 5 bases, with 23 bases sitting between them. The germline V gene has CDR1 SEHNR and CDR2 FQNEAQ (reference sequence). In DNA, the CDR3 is TGTGCCAGCAGCTCCATAGCAAAACAGGGTATAGGGTATGGCTACACCTTC. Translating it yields CASSSIAKQGIGYGYTF.

CDR3 in amino acids: CASSSSTDNYGYTF. Here the CDR3 DNA reads TGTGCCAGCAGTTCATCGACAGACAACTATGGCTACACCTTC. The chain employs TRBV6-5 and TRBJ1-2; a possible D gene is TRBD1 (5 bases). The CDR3 length is 14 residues. Looked up from germline, CDR1 is MNHEY and CDR2 is SVGAGI. V was trimmed by 4 bases and J by 2 bases, leaving 11 bases between them.

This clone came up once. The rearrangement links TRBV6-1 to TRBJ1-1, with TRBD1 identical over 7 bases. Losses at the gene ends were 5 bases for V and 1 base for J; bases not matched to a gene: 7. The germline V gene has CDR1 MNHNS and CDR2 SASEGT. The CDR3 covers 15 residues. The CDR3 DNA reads TGTGCCAGCAGTAACCCCGGGACAGAGAACACTGAAGCTTTCTTT. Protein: CASSNPGTENTEAFF.

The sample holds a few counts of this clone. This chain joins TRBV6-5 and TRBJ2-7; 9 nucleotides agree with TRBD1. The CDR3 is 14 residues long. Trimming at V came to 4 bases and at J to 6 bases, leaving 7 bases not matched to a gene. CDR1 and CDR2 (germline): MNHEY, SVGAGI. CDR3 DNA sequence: TGTGCCAGCAGTTCCGGGACAGGGTTGGTCGAGCAGTACTTC. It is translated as CASSSGTGLVEQYF.

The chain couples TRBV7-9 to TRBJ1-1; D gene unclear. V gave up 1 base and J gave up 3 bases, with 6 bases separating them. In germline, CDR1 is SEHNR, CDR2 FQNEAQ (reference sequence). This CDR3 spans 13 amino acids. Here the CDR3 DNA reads TGTGCCAGCAGCTTAGGGAGTGACACTGAAGCTTTCTTT. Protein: CASSLGSDTEAFF.

In DNA form, the CDR3 reads TGTGCCAGCAGCTTGCGTAGCGGGAGCGACTACGAGCAGTACTTC. Translating gives CASSLRSGSDYEQYF. V gene TRBV7-2 combines with J gene TRBJ2-7, with 9 nucleotides matching TRBD2. Per germline, CDR1 SGHTA and CDR2 FQGNSA. The V and J ends lost 3 bases and 3 bases, in that order; junction bases with no gene match: 6. The CDR3 length is 15 residues.

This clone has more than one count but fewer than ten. The CDR3 here is CASSAPAGANTEAFF. CDR3 bases: TGCGCCAGCAGCGCGCCGGCGGGGGCGAACACTGAAGCTTTCTTT. The chain recombines TRBV5-1 with TRBJ1-1; possible D gene TRBD1, 6 bases. Looked up from germline, CDR1 is SGHRS and CDR2 is YFSETQ. This CDR3 has 15 residues. Trimming removed 4 bases at V and 1 base at J, with 14 bases between.

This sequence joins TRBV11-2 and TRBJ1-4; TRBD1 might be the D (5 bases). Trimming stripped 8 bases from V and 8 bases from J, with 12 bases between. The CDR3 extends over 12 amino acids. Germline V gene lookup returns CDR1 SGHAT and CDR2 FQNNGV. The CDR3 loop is CASHGRDEKLFF. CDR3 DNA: TGTGCCAGCCACGGGCGGGACGAAAAACTGTTTTTT.

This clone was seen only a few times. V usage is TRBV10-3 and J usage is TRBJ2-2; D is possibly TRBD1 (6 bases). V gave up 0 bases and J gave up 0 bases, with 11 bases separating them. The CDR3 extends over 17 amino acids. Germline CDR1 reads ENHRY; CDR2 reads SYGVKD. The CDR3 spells CAISESTGFANTGELFF. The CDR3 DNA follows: TGTGCCATCAGTGAGTCCACAGGGTTCGCGAACACCGGGGAGCTGTTTTTT.

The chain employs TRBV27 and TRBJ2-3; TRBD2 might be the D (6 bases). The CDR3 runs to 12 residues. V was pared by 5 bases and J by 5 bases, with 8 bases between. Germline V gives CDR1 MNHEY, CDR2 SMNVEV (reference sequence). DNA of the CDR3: TGTGCCAGCAGTCCGACTAGAGATACGCAGTATTTT. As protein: CASSPTRDTQYF.

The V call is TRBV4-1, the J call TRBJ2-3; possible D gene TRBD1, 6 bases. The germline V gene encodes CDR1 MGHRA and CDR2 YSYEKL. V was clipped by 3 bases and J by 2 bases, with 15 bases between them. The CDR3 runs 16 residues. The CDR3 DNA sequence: TGCGCCAGCAGCCATCCACAGGGTGTGGACACAGATACGCAGTATTTT. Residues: CASSHPQGVDTDTQYF.

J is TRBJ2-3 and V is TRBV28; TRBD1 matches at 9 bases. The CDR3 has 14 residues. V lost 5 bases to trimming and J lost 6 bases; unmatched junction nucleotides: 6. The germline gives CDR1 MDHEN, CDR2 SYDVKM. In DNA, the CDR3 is TGTGCCAGCAGTCGCCGACAGGGGGGGGATACGCAGTATTTT. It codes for CASSRRQGGDTQYF.

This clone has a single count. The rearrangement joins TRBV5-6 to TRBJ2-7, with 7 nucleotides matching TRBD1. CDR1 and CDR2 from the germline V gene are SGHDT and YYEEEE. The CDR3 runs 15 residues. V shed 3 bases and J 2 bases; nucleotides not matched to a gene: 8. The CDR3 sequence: CASSSQGWPTYEQYF. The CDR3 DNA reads TGTGCCAGCAGCTCACAGGGGTGGCCAACCTACGAGCAGTACTTC.

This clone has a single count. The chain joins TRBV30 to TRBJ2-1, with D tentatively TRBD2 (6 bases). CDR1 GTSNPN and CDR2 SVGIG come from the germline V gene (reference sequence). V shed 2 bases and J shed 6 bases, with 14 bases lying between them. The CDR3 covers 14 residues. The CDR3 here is CAWSSIADSNEQFF. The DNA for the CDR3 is TGTGCCTGGAGTTCGATAGCGGATTCCAATGAGCAGTTCTTC.

The CDR3 reads CASTSGLANEQFF. The CDR3 region has the DNA TGTGCCAGCACCTCTGGACTAGCGAATGAGCAGTTCTTC. The J gene is TRBJ2-1, the V gene TRBV7-9; 9 positions match TRBD2. CDR1 is SEHNR and CDR2 is FQNEAQ in the germline V gene (reference sequence). The V segment lost 7 bases and the J segment 7 bases; nucleotides outside the gene matches: 5. The CDR3 is made up of 13 amino acids. Looking up the rest from reference TRBV7-9 and TRBJ2-1 gives the full variable domain: DTGVSQNPRHKITKRGQNVTFRCDPISEHNRLYWYRQTLGQGPEFLTYFQNEAQLEKSRLLSDRFSAERPKGSFSTLEIQRTEQGDSAMYLCASTSGLANEQFFGPGTRLTVL.